This is a list of T cell receptor beta chains from one sample in a study of lymphopenia after photon versus proton radiotherapy. Profiled with immunoSEQ multiplex PCR; TCRdb holds only in-frame clones, not every one. Counted here are about 45,000 clones, 85% occurring once; the ten biggest clones make up about 2.2%. This specimen was peripheral blood, taken from a patient treated with photon-based radiotherapy. These receptors came from a man between 35 and 55 years old with gastric cancer. The CDR3 runs from the conserved cysteine through the conserved F or W. A D gene is named only where the DNA matches it firmly.

D: TRBD1; V: TRBV5-8; J: TRBJ2-3; CDR3: CASSLSHRGTDTQYF
D: NA; V: TRBV27; J: TRBJ1-6; CDR3: CASSLESGGRSPLHF
D: NA; V: TRBV7-2; J: TRBJ2-7; CDR3: CASSPGRTRSYEQYF
D: NA; V: TRBV13; J: TRBJ1-1; CDR3: CASSLGGQTEAFF
D: TRBD1; V: TRBV7-9; J: TRBJ2-7; CDR3: CASSLGGTGGSYEQYF
D: NA; V: TRBV7-3; J: TRBJ1-6; CDR3: CASSLRAARDSPLHF
D: NA; V: TRBV14; J: TRBJ1-2; CDR3: CASSLRQASGYTF
D: NA; V: TRBV29-1; J: TRBJ2-1; CDR3: CSVLLNQGNEQFF
D: TRBD1; V: TRBV7-6; J: TRBJ2-2; CDR3: CASSRRDRLIPGELFF
D: NA; V: TRBV7-2; J: TRBJ1-2; CDR3: CASSTALEGYGYTF
D: TRBD2; V: TRBV9; J: TRBJ2-3; CDR3: CASSVAGVGGRTDTQYF
D: NA; V: TRBV5-1; J: TRBJ2-6; CDR3: CASSLGGSSGANVLTF
D: TRBD2; V: TRBV30; J: TRBJ2-7; CDR3: CAWGSGGADEQYF
D: NA; V: TRBV5-6; J: TRBJ2-7; CDR3: CASSPLGQGGSNEQYF
D: TRBD1; V: TRBV19; J: TRBJ2-3; CDR3: CASSIGQGIDTQYF
D: NA; V: TRBV9; J: TRBJ1-6; CDR3: CASSPGTVEPLHF
D: TRBD2; V: TRBV7-2; J: TRBJ2-1; CDR3: CASSRSGGAHNEQFF
D: NA; V: TRBV28; J: TRBJ2-5; CDR3: CASSLGEPGAETQYF
D: NA; V: TRBV7-9; J: TRBJ2-1; CDR3: CASSSRAGTYNEQFF
D: NA; V: TRBV9; J: TRBJ2-1; CDR3: CASSPGGGGYNEQFF
D: TRBD1; V: TRBV7-2; J: TRBJ2-3; CDR3: CASSSRDRGPDTQYF
D: NA; V: TRBV30; J: TRBJ1-1; CDR3: CAWSPLTEAFF
D: NA; V: TRBV18; J: TRBJ1-2; CDR3: CASSPGYTLENYGYTF
D: NA; V: TRBV18; J: NA; CDR3: CASSLLASTYEQYF
D: TRBD1; V: TRBV7-3; J: TRBJ1-1; CDR3: CASSFTGGTEAFF
D: NA; V: TRBV5-1; J: TRBJ2-3; CDR3: CASSLGSRSTDTQYF
D: TRBD1; V: TRBV9; J: TRBJ1-1; CDR3: CASSVAPTGPMEAFF
D: NA; V: TRBV5-6; J: TRBJ2-3; CDR3: CASTKTDTQYF
D: NA; V: TRBV4-1; J: TRBJ1-2; CDR3: CASSQESGRGPGHTF
D: TRBD1; V: TRBV9; J: TRBJ1-3; CDR3: CASSVGQGTGNTIYF
D: TRBD1; V: TRBV7-2; J: TRBJ1-4; CDR3: CASSSRQGGEKLFF
D: NA; V: TRBV5-1; J: TRBJ1-1; CDR3: CASSLQTLGTEAFF
D: NA; V: TRBV7-3; J: TRBJ2-3; CDR3: CASSLETGTQYF
D: TRBD1; V: TRBV18; J: TRBJ1-1; CDR3: CASSHTGARDEAFF
D: NA; V: TRBV5-1; J: TRBJ1-1; CDR3: CASSFGGENTEAFF
D: TRBD1; V: TRBV6-1; J: TRBJ2-5; CDR3: CASSELGTDQETQYF
D: TRBD1; V: TRBV5-4; J: TRBJ1-6; CDR3: CASSLGTGVNSPLHF
D: NA; V: TRBV9; J: TRBJ2-7; CDR3: CASSVAGAAGYEQYF
D: NA; V: TRBV10-3; J: TRBJ1-3; CDR3: CAISDRTSGNTIYF
D: NA; V: TRBV4-1; J: TRBJ1-6; CDR3: CASSQEGWGPSPLHF
D: TRBD2; V: TRBV4-2; J: TRBJ2-7; CDR3: CASSQDRGGLAAPREQYF